This section outlines one T cell receptor beta chain sequence together with its context. Its antigen is unknown. RNA was isolated and reverse transcribed to cDNA, the sequencing template. The assay was immunoSEQ multiplex PCR, and TCRdb's table has in-frame clones only and misses some. The table lists roughly 170,000 clones, around three fifths of them singletons. These data are taken from a study of CD8+ T cells in alopecia areata. Overall study results and limits: Elevated clonality characterized lesional scalp relative to normal scalp, particularly in alopecia totalis/universalis.

This CDR3 comprises 15 residues. Germline V lookup: CDR1 GTSNPN, CDR2 SVGIG (reference sequence). Unmatched junction bases numbered 14, after V lost 5 bases and J lost 7 bases. The source material was CD4+ T cells sorted from blood, sampled at week 0. The J gene is TRBJ2-5, the V gene TRBV30, with 9 bases aligning to TRBD1. The clonotype originates from a human donor with alopecia areata. CDR3 DNA: TGTGCCTGGCTAACAGGGGGCGCGGCACAGGGGACCCAGTACTTC. Translated: CAWLTGGAAQGTQYF.